These 20 T cell receptor beta chains were all obtained from the same sample, sequenced in a study of blood T cells in healthy people across ages. The authors ran a second PCR of 7 to 11 cycles using a sample-barcoded 5' primer and a J-beta primer mix. MiXCR, run by TCRdb on the 5' RACE reads, gives a single entry per CDR3 protein. The sample has a few hundred thousand distinct CDR3 sequences, about 55% seen once. The sample taken for sequencing was blood. The source is a man aged 60 to 69 in good health.

This clonotype occurred a few times. V usage is TRBV28 and J usage is TRBJ2-7, with 9 bases matching TRBD2. Germline CDR1 MDHEN, CDR2 SYDVKM. Germline trimming cut 3 bases from V and 5 bases from J; bases unmatched to any gene: 2. The CDR3 has 13 amino acids. In DNA, the CDR3 is TGTGCCAGCAGTTTCGGCGGGAGGGACGAGCAGTACTTC. Protein: CASSFGGRDEQYF.

The chain has TRBV10-3 and TRBJ2-5; TRBD2 matches at 7 bases. The V gene's germline CDR1 is ENHRY and CDR2 SYGVKD. Unmatched junction bases numbered 6, after V lost 0 bases and J lost 5 bases. The CDR3 loop spans 15 amino acids. The CDR3 sequence: CAISESDTGGETQYF. The CDR3 coding sequence is TGTGCCATCAGTGAGTCGGATACCGGGGGGGAGACCCAGTACTTC.

The chain joins TRBV27 to TRBJ2-4; 10 bases are a match to TRBD1. The end of the DNA is better explained by TRBJ2-7, so the J call may be wrong. Germline V gene data show CDR1 as MNHEY and CDR2 as SMNVEV (reference sequence). This CDR3 spans 15 amino acids. The CDR3 reads CASSLSRTGGGEQYF. CDR3 bases: TGTGCCAGCAGTTTATCACGGACAGGGGGAGGCGAGCAGTACTTC.

The chain links TRBV20-1 to TRBJ2-6, with D maybe TRBD2 (6 bases). V was trimmed by 3 bases and J by 10 bases, leaving 13 bases between them. Germline values: CDR1 DFQATT, CDR2 SNEGSKA (reference sequence). The CDR3 length is 13 residues. The CDR3 reads CSASPGLYNVLTF. As DNA, the CDR3 is TGCAGTGCTAGTCCGGGACTCTATAACGTCCTGACTTTC.

The sample holds one count of this clonotype. The J gene is TRBJ2-5, the V gene TRBV5-1; TRBD2 matches 11 bases. The length of the CDR3 is 15 residues. The ends lost 5 bases at V and 5 bases at J; junction bases unmatched: 8. Germline V gene lookup returns CDR1 SGHRS and CDR2 YFSETQ. CDR3 amino acids: CASRLLAGGGETQYF. The CDR3 DNA reads as TGCGCCAGCAGATTGCTAGCGGGAGGTGGGGAGACCCAGTACTTC. Complete variable domain (other parts from reference TRBV5-1 and TRBJ2-5): KAGVTQTPRYLIKTRGQQVTLSCSPISGHRSVSWYQQTPGQGLQFLFEYFSETQRNKGNFPGRFSGRQFSNSRSEMNVSTLELGDSALYLCASRLLAGGGETQYFGPGTRLLVL.

This clonotype has a single count. V usage is TRBV27 and J usage is TRBJ1-2; maybe TRBD1 (6 bases). The CDR3 length is 22 residues. V lost 2 bases and J 0 bases, leaving 31 bases between the germline ends. Germline V gene sequence: CDR1 MNHEY, CDR2 SMNVEV (reference sequence). Here the CDR3 DNA reads TGTGCCAGCAGTTTAGGGGAGGACAGCAAAGAGGCCCGAACAAGTGCTAACTATGGCTACACCTTC. It codes for CASSLGEDSKEARTSANYGYTF.

The table lists this clonotype with many counts. The rearrangement uses TRBV6-4 and TRBJ1-2, with D unresolved. Germline assignment: CDR1 MRHNA and CDR2 SNTAGT. The germline V and J ends were trimmed by 0 bases and 13 bases, with 18 bases remaining between them. This CDR3 spans 14 amino acids. CDR3 in DNA: TGTGCCAGCAGTGACTCGTCGATAACCCACGCACTCACCTTC. This gives the protein CASSDSSITHALTF.

This chain links TRBV6-4 with TRBJ2-3; 8 nucleotides agree with TRBD2. The germline V gene encodes CDR1 MRHNA and CDR2 SNTAGT. The CDR3 is 16 amino acids. V dropped 3 bases and J dropped 2; count of bases not matched to a gene: 7. CDR3 sequence: CASSEAGGGSTDTQYF. The DNA of the CDR3 is TGTGCCAGCAGTGAAGCTGGCGGGGGGTCCACAGATACGCAGTATTTT.

A note on this clonotype: A read error may produce the germline difference seen at one junction end. The V and J genes are TRBV9 and TRBJ2-5; 9 nucleotides agree with TRBD2. Judging by the DNA end, TRBJ2-7 fits better; the J call may be wrong. The CDR3 spans 16 residues. CDR1 and CDR2 from the germline V gene are SGDLS and YYNGEE. The CDR3 bases are TGTGCCAGCAGCGTAGGGGCTAGCGGGATCTCCAACGAGCAGTACTTC. Its protein is CASSVGASGISNEQYF.

CDR3 loop: CASSPGLAPPYEQYF. The DNA for the CDR3 is TGTGCCAGCAGCCCGGGACTAGCCCCCCCTTACGAGCAGTACTTC. The chain recombines TRBV7-2 with TRBJ2-7; 9 nucleotides line up with TRBD2. The CDR3 has 15 amino acids. Germline CDR1 SGHTA, CDR2 FQGNSA. Unmatched junction bases numbered 9, after V lost 5 bases and J lost 4 bases.

There are a few counts of this clonotype. The chain carries TRBV29-1 and TRBJ2-5; possible D gene TRBD1, 6 bases. The germline V and J ends were trimmed by 4 bases and 3 bases, with 9 bases remaining between them. The CDR3 has 12 amino acids. Per the germline V gene, CDR1 is SQVTM and CDR2 is ANQGSEA. DNA for the CDR3: TGCAGCGTTGCTCCAGGGGAAGAGACCCAGTACTTC. Translating gives CSVAPGEETQYF.

The chain is built from TRBV7-8 and TRBJ2-1; D may be TRBD2 (6 bases). Germline V CDR1 and CDR2: SGHVS, FQNEAQ. The V end was cut by 0 bases, the J end by 7 bases, with 16 bases between. The CDR3 contains 16 residues. As DNA, the CDR3 is TGTGCCAGCAGCTTAGCGCGGACACCGGAGGGGAATGAGCAGTTCTTC. Translated, it gives CASSLARTPEGNEQFF.

V and J are TRBV28 and TRBJ2-4; TRBD1 matches 7 bases. Germline V CDR1 and CDR2: MDHEN, SYDVKM. V shed 5 bases and J 10 bases; nucleotides not matched to a gene: 11. The CDR3 extends over 14 amino acids. CDR3 sequence: CASSPGDSSGIQYF. The DNA of the CDR3 is TGTGCCAGCAGTCCAGGGGACAGCTCGGGGATTCAGTACTTC.

The chain uses TRBV7-2 and TRBJ2-7, with TRBD2 matching over 16 bases. Unmatched junction bases numbered 16, after V lost 4 bases and J lost 4 bases. The CDR3 totals 20 residues. CDR1 and CDR2 (germline): SGHTA, FQGNSA. The CDR3: CASSSQSGTSGRAGAYEQYF. CDR3 bases: TGTGCCAGCAGCTCCCAGTCCGGGACTAGCGGGAGGGCCGGGGCTTACGAGCAGTACTTC.

The chain couples TRBV27 to TRBJ2-5; 7 nucleotides agree with TRBD1. Trimming at V came to 5 bases and at J to 3 bases, leaving 9 bases not matched to a gene. In germline, CDR1 is MNHEY, CDR2 SMNVEV (reference sequence). The CDR3 consists of 15 residues. The CDR3 sequence: CASSTRQGREETQYF. The CDR3 bases are TGTGCCAGCAGTACACGACAGGGCCGGGAAGAGACCCAGTACTTC.

The chain links TRBV27 to TRBJ1-5; D is unclear. Germline V gene lookup returns CDR1 MNHEY and CDR2 SMNVEV (reference sequence). This CDR3 spans 17 amino acids. Trimming removed 6 bases at V and 7 bases at J, with 25 bases between. CDR3 coding DNA: TGTGCCAGCAGACCATACGAGGGTGCATCTCCTGGCCAGCCCCAGCATTTT. Residues: CASRPYEGASPGQPQHF.

The chain carries TRBV25-1 and TRBJ2-1; 12 positions match TRBD1. The V gene's germline CDR1 is MGHDK and CDR2 SYGVNS. CDR3 length: 13 amino acids. The V segment lost 7 bases and the J segment 6 bases; nucleotides outside the gene matches: 1. For the CDR3, the DNA is TGTGCCAGCAAGGGACAGGGGGCCAATGAGCAGTTCTTC. This gives the protein CASKGQGANEQFF.

As for this clonotype: The junction departs from germline at one end; a sequencing error may be responsible. This chain connects TRBV29-1 to TRBJ1-2; D is uncertain. The CDR3 consists of 11 residues. CDR1 is SQVTM and CDR2 is ANQGSEA in the germline V gene. The CDR3 sequence: CSPGRIYDYTF. Written as DNA, the CDR3 is TGCAGCCCCGGACGGATCTATGACTACACCTTC.

V usage is TRBV28 and J usage is TRBJ1-5, with 8 nucleotides matching TRBD1. Germline loops: CDR1 MDHEN, CDR2 SYDVKM. The CDR3 is 14 amino acids. The V segment lost 5 bases and the J segment 7 bases; nucleotides outside the gene matches: 7. The CDR3 protein is CASSLDRGGQPQHF. The DNA of the CDR3 is TGTGCCAGCAGTCTAGACAGGGGCGGCCAGCCCCAGCATTTT.

The chain joins TRBV20-1 to TRBJ2-1; 12 bases agree with TRBD2. Germline V gene data show CDR1 as DFQATT and CDR2 as SNEGSKA (reference sequence). V trimming: 6 bases; J trimming: 7 bases; junction bases outside the gene matches: 10. This CDR3 is built from 15 residues. The CDR3 DNA follows: TGCAGTGCGCCGCGACTAGCGGGAGTTACAAATGAGCAGTTCTTC. Encoded protein: CSAPRLAGVTNEQFF.